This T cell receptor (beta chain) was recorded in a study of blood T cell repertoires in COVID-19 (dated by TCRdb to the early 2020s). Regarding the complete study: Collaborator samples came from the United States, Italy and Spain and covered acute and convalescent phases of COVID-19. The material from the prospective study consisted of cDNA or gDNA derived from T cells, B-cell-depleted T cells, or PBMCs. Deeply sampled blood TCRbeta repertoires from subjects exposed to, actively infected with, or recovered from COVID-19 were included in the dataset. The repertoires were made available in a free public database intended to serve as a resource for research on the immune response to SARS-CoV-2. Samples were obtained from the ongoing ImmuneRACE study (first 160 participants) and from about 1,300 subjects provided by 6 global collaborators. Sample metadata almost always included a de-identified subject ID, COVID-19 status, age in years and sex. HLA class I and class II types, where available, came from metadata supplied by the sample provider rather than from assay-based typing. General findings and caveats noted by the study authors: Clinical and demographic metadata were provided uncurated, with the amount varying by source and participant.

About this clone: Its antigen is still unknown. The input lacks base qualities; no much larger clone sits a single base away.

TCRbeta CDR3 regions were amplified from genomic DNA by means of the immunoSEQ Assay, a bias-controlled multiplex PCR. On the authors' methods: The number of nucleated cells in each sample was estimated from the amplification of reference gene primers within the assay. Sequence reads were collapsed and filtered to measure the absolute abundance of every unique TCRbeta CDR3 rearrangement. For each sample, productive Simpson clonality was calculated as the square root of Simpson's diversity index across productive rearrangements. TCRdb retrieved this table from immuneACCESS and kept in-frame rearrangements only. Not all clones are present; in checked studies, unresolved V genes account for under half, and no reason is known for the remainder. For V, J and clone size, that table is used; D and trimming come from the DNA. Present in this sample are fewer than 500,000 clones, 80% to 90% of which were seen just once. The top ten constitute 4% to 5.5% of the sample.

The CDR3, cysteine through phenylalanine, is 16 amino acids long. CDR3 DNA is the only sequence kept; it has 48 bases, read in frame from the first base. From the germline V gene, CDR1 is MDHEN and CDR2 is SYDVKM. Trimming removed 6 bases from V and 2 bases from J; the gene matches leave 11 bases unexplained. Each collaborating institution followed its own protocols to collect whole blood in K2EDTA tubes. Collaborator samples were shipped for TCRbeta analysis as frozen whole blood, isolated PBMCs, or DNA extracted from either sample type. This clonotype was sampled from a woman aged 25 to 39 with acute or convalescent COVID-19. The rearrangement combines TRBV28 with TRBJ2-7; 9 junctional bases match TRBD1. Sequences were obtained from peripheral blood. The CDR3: CASSSMGQGDAYEQYF. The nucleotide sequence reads TGTGCCAGCAGCTCCATGGGACAGGGAGACGCCTACGAGCAGTACTTC.